The TCR beta chain under discussion was sequenced for a study of blood T cell repertoires in COVID-19. Study overall: From the United States, Italy and Spain came samples of acute and convalescent COVID-19. Sources were T cells, B-cell-depleted T cells, or PBMCs; the material itself was cDNA or gDNA.

Authors' processing steps: Reference gene primer amplification yielded estimated nucleated cell counts. The protocol was immunoSEQ multiplex PCR, while the TCRdb copy is restricted to in-frame clones and leaves out a portion. From that table come the V and J calls and clone size; the DNA was used to work out D and trimming. The data hold over 150,000 clones, with 82% observed a single time. Germline-derived CDR1 and CDR2 are SNHLY and FYNNEI. This CDR3 contains 12 residues. Trimming cost V 10 bases and J 3 bases, with 9 bases left between them. The V call is TRBV2, the J call TRBJ2-2; D gene uncertain. The origin of this receptor is a woman aged 80 or over with active or convalescent COVID-19. Material for sequencing was peripheral blood. The DNA for the CDR3 is TGTGCCACCACCACTGACACCGGGGAGCTGTTTTTT. Translating it yields CATTTDTGELFF.